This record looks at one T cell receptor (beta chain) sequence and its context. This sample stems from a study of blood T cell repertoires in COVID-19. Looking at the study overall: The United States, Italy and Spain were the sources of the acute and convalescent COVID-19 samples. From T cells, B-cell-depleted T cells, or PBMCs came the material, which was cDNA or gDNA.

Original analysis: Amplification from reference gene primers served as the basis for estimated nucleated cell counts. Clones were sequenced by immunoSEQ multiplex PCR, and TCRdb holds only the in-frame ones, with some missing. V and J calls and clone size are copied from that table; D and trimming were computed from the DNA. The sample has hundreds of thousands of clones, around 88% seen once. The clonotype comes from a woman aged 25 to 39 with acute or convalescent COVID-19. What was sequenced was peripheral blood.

The CDR3 sequence: CAVEGASFGNTIYF. The CDR3 bases are TGTGCCGTGGAGGGGGCAAGTTTTGGAAACACCATATATTTT. The rearrangement uses TRBV30 and TRBJ1-3; 7 bases agree with TRBD1. Germline loops: CDR1 GTSNPN, CDR2 SVGIG (reference sequence). V dropped 8 bases and J dropped 3; count of bases not matched to a gene: 10. The CDR3 is made up of 14 amino acids.